This entry lists 20 T cell receptor beta chains sequenced from one sample in a study of radiation and T cells in renal cell carcinoma. Profiled with immunoSEQ multiplex PCR; TCRdb holds only in-frame clones, not every one. The data contain approximately 150,000 clones, approximately 90% of them singletons. Sample time point: baseline pretreatment blood. Treatment specified: 15 Gy SBRT to primary tumor, nephrectomy 4 weeks later. The material sequenced was blood, taken from a patient whose treatment included radiotherapy and nephrectomy. These receptors were obtained from an older woman with renal cell carcinoma.

CDR3 DNA: TGTGCCAGCAGCGAAGGACGGATTTTCTATGGCTACACCTTC. The encoded protein is CASSEGRIFYGYTF. This chain joins TRBV9 and TRBJ1-2; D is unresolved. Trimming pared 3 bases from V and 4 bases from J, leaving 13 bases between. Per the germline V gene, CDR1 is SGDLS and CDR2 is YYNGEE. This CDR3 has 14 residues.

The chain recombines TRBV30 with TRBJ2-3, with 7 bases fitting TRBD1. V shed 7 bases, J shed 0 bases, and the junction held 4 bases outside the gene matches. This CDR3 is 13 amino acids long. CDR1 is GTSNPN, CDR2 SVGIG, per germline (reference sequence). This CDR3 is CALSRGSTDTQYF. The CDR3 coding sequence is TGTGCCTTGAGCAGGGGGAGCACAGATACGCAGTATTTT.

This chain uses TRBV7-9 with TRBJ2-2; D is possibly TRBD2 (5 bases). This CDR3 is 14 amino acids long. Germline-derived CDR1 and CDR2 are SEHNR and FQNEAQ (reference sequence). Trimming removed 5 bases from V and 5 bases from J, with 12 bases in between. The CDR3 sequence: CASSPSGGTGELFF. As DNA, the CDR3 is TGTGCCAGCAGCCCCTCCGGAGGAACCGGGGAGCTGTTTTTT.

The gene calls are TRBV29-1 and TRBJ1-1, with 7 positions matching TRBD1. The CDR3 is made up of 12 amino acids. Germline V lookup: CDR1 SQVTM, CDR2 ANQGSEA. After removal of 3 bases from V and 10 bases from J, the junction contained 8 bases not matched to a gene. The CDR3 is CSVDVRGLAAFF. CDR3 nucleotide sequence: TGCAGCGTTGATGTTAGGGGGCTAGCAGCTTTCTTT.

The V gene is TRBV6-1, the J gene TRBJ1-2; no definite D call. Trimming shortened V by 2 bases and J by 3 bases, and 7 bases separated the two germline ends. This CDR3 has 13 amino acids. Germline-derived CDR1 and CDR2 are MNHNS and SASEGT. Here the CDR3 DNA reads TGTGCCAGCAGTGAAAGGCGGTACTATGGCTACACCTTC. Amino acid sequence: CASSERRYYGYTF.

V usage is TRBV19 and J usage is TRBJ2-1; D gene unclear. The CDR3 loop spans 12 amino acids. The germline V gene has CDR1 LNHDA and CDR2 SQIVND (reference sequence). Trimming took off 10 bases at V and 6 bases at J, with 13 bases between the two ends. The CDR3 nucleotides are TGTGCCACCCGTCGGGTGGGCAATGAGCAGTTCTTC. Protein sequence: CATRRVGNEQFF.

The V call is TRBV5-1, the J call TRBJ2-2; D gene ambiguous. Between the trimmed V and J ends, which lost 10 bases and 4 bases, there was a span of 11 bases. Germline V CDR1 and CDR2: SGHRS, YFSETQ. The CDR3 is made up of 12 amino acids. CDR3 DNA sequence: TGCGCCTCCCGTTATAGCACCGGGGAGCTGTTTTTT. It is translated as CASRYSTGELFF.

This rearrangement joins TRBV4-2 to TRBJ2-4, with TRBD2 matching over 8 bases. This CDR3 has 17 residues. V lost 0 bases and J lost 6; bases outside the gene matches: 10. The germline V gene encodes CDR1 LGHNA and CDR2 YNFKEQ. CDR3 DNA: TGTGCCAGCAGCCAAGATCCGTCCGGGGGGGCTCGAAACATTCAGTACTTC. This translates into CASSQDPSGGARNIQYF.

The chain joins TRBV6-1 to TRBJ1-6, with D uncertain. The CDR3 length is 17 residues. V was shortened by 0 bases and J by 0 bases, with 9 bases between the two germline ends. CDR1 is MNHNS and CDR2 is SASEGT in the germline V gene. CDR3 in DNA: TGTGCCAGCAGTGAAGCCCGGGTTAGCTCCTATAATTCACCCCTCCACTTT. Translation: CASSEARVSSYNSPLHF.

The table lists this clone with a count of one. V is TRBV6-5 and J is TRBJ2-5; D may be TRBD2 (7 bases). The CDR3 runs 16 residues. The germline gives CDR1 MNHEY, CDR2 SVGAGI. Trimming removed 4 bases at V and 2 bases at J, with 17 bases between. Written as DNA, the CDR3 is TGTGCCAGCAGTTCCGGGGGCGGGGGATATCAAGAGACCCAGTACTTC. Translating it yields CASSSGGGGYQETQYF.

This clone was recorded once. This chain joins TRBV9 and TRBJ2-5, with a tentative D call TRBD1 (6 bases). The CDR3 loop spans 12 amino acids. Germline V gives CDR1 SGDLS, CDR2 YYNGEE. The germline V and J ends were trimmed by 0 bases and 9 bases, with 9 bases remaining between them. DNA of the CDR3: TGTGCCAGCAGCGTAGCAGAGGGGGCCCAGTACTTC. Amino acids: CASSVAEGAQYF.

The rearrangement joins TRBV12-5 to TRBJ1-5; D may be TRBD1 (6 bases). CDR3 size: 15 residues. The germline V gene has CDR1 LGHNT and CDR2 FRNRAP. CDR3 in DNA: TGTGCACTACCCGCCGACAGGACGGCAAATCAGCCCCAGCATTTT. This codes for CALPADRTANQPQHF.

A single count supports this clone. This chain's CDR3 is CASSHINEKLFF. The DNA for the CDR3 is TGCGCCAGCAGCCATATAAATGAAAAACTGTTTTTT. This chain links TRBV4-3 with TRBJ1-4; D call uncertain. The V gene lost 3 bases and the J gene lost 5 bases, with 4 bases spanning the gap. The CDR3 has 12 residues. CDR1 is LGHNA, CDR2 YSLEER, per germline.

The chain joins TRBV4-2 to TRBJ1-2, with D maybe TRBD1 (6 bases). V was cut by 0 bases and J by 7 bases, with 15 bases left in between. This CDR3 comprises 15 residues. Germline V lookup: CDR1 LGHNA, CDR2 YNFKEQ. The CDR3: CASSQDPRGEGGYTF. The CDR3 nucleotides are TGTGCCAGCAGCCAAGACCCCAGGGGCGAAGGTGGCTACACCTTC.

The rearrangement links TRBV27 to TRBJ2-5; the match to TRBD2 covers 11 bases. The CDR3 loop spans 16 amino acids. With V trimmed by 3 bases and J by 7 bases, 10 bases remained unmatched. Germline V CDR1 and CDR2: MNHEY, SMNVEV (reference sequence). The CDR3 nucleotides are TGTGCCAGCAGTTTCCGGGTAGCGGGGGGGCTGGGGACCCAGTACTTC. Amino acid sequence: CASSFRVAGGLGTQYF.

The chain links TRBV5-1 to TRBJ2-3; TRBD2 agrees at 12 bases. The V and J ends lost 6 bases and 4 bases, in that order; junction bases with no gene match: 3. Germline CDR1 reads SGHRS; CDR2 reads YFSETQ. The CDR3 runs 14 residues. The CDR3 here is CASKTSGGPDTQYF. DNA for the CDR3: TGCGCCAGCAAGACTAGCGGGGGCCCAGATACGCAGTATTTT.

The chain recombines TRBV28 with TRBJ1-1; D gene uncertain. Trimming took off 5 bases at V and 1 base at J, with 11 bases between the two ends. This CDR3 comprises 14 residues. Germline lookup yields CDR1 MDHEN and CDR2 SYDVKM. CDR3 residues: CASSESFPNTEAFF. CDR3 bases: TGTGCCAGCAGTGAAAGTTTCCCGAACACTGAAGCTTTCTTT.

This clone came up once. The chain has TRBV7-9 and TRBJ2-3; TRBD2 aligns across 7 bases. This CDR3 spans 16 amino acids. In germline, CDR1 is SEHNR, CDR2 FQNEAQ (reference sequence). V dropped 1 base and J dropped 6; count of bases not matched to a gene: 10. In DNA form, the CDR3 reads TGTGCCAGCAGCTTAGATCTAGCGGTGTCCGGGGATACGCAGTATTTT. Its protein is CASSLDLAVSGDTQYF.

This clone was found a few times. At one end the junction does not follow the germline gene, possibly because of a read error. The same CDR3 arises from other DNA sequences in this sample as well. The chain uses TRBV7-7 and TRBJ2-2; 7 bases fit TRBD1. CDR3 length: 15 residues. Per the germline V gene, CDR1 is SSHAT and CDR2 is FNYEAQ (reference sequence). CDR3 protein: CASSSGTVNTGELFF. CDR3 coding DNA: TGTGCTAGCAGCTCCGGGACAGTGAACACCGGGGAGCTGTTTTTT.

This clone was recorded only once. J is TRBJ2-1 and V is TRBV2; possibly TRBD1 for D (5 bases). Per the germline V gene, CDR1 is SNHLY and CDR2 is FYNNEI. The CDR3 consists of 14 residues. V dropped 4 bases and J dropped 8 bases, with 15 bases sitting between them. The CDR3 sequence: CASSGGLLWYEQFF. CDR3 sequence (DNA): TGTGCCAGCAGTGGGGGCCTGCTTTGGTATGAGCAGTTCTTC. Based on the CDR3 plus reference TRBV2 and TRBJ2-1, the full variable domain is EPEVTQTPSHQVTQMGQEVILRCVPISNHLYFYWYRQILGQKVEFLVSFYNNEISEKSEIFDDQFSVERPDGSNFTLKIRSTKLEDSAMYFCASSGGLLWYEQFFGPGTRLTVL.